Below are 22 T cell receptor beta chains sequenced from a single sample in a study of T-cell memory formation after mild COVID-19. Each CDR3 protein is one row after TCRdb ran MiXCR on the 5' RACE reads. The sample has a few hundred thousand distinct CDR3 sequences; 8% to 9.5% are singletons. Sequencing was performed on PBMCs or a T cell subset sorted from them (not recorded which). These TCRs come from a man in his late teens or twenties who had mild COVID-19 (a few samples of this study predate the infection). Cell type and time point are not known.

The chain joins TRBV9 to TRBJ1-2; no reliable D call. Germline CDR1 reads SGDLS; CDR2 reads YYNGEE. CDR3 length equals 12 residues. Trimming pared 4 bases from V and 2 bases from J, leaving 6 bases between. The CDR3 reads CASSPMNYGYTF. In nucleotides, the CDR3 is TGTGCCAGCAGCCCCATGAACTATGGCTACACCTTC.

This clonotype was picked up a small number of times. The chain is built from TRBV14 and TRBJ2-5; D gene unclear. V dropped 3 bases and J dropped 5 bases, with 7 bases sitting between them. The germline CDR1 and CDR2 sequences are SGHDN and FVKESK. The CDR3 runs to 12 residues. The CDR3 region has the DNA TGTGCCAGCAGCCACTTTGCGGAGACCCAGTACTTC. The encoded protein is CASSHFAETQYF.

This clonotype was counted only a few times. This chain uses TRBV5-5 with TRBJ1-1, with D uncertain. V shed 4 bases and J shed 1 base, with 17 bases lying between them. The CDR3 has 16 amino acids. Germline loops: CDR1 SGHKS, CDR2 YYEKEE (reference sequence). The CDR3 bases are TGTGCCAGCAGCGTGGACGGTCGGGGTCGGAACACTGAAGCTTTCTTT. This gives the protein CASSVDGRGRNTEAFF.

This chain uses TRBV27 with TRBJ1-6, with D perhaps matching TRBD1 (5 bases). CDR3 size: 15 residues. The V end lost 6 bases, the J end lost 8 bases, and 17 bases lay between the germline ends. Germline V CDR1 and CDR2: MNHEY, SMNVEV (reference sequence). DNA of the CDR3: TGTGCCAGCAGACGTACCTGGGACGGGGATTCACCCCTCCACTTT. Protein product: CASRRTWDGDSPLHF.

This clonotype was seen only a few times. The chain has TRBV6-5 and TRBJ2-5, with TRBD1 identical over 10 bases. Germline V gene lookup returns CDR1 MNHEY and CDR2 SVGAGI. The trim removed 0 bases at V and 4 bases at J, leaving 5 bases unmatched. CDR3 length: 16 residues. The CDR3 sequence: CASSYSGTGVAETQYF. CDR3 nucleotide sequence: TGTGCCAGCAGTTACTCGGGGACAGGGGTCGCAGAGACCCAGTACTTC.

The V gene is TRBV10-3, the J gene TRBJ2-7, with a weak D call TRBD1 (5 bases). Germline CDR1 ENHRY, CDR2 SYGVKD. Between the trimmed V and J ends, which lost 5 bases and 1 base, there was a span of 9 bases. The CDR3 contains 13 residues. The CDR3 is CAISQGGSYEQYV. The CDR3 bases are TGTGCCATCAGTCAGGGTGGGTCCTACGAGCAGTACGTC.

The chain joins TRBV5-4 to TRBJ2-3, with D hard to call. Germline V gene sequence: CDR1 SGHNT, CDR2 YYREEE (reference sequence). The CDR3 loop spans 15 amino acids. V lost 4 bases, J lost 1 base, and 13 bases lay in between. CDR3 in amino acids: CASSPPGLRTDTQYF. Here the CDR3 DNA reads TGTGCCAGCAGCCCCCCGGGCCTGCGCACAGATACGCAGTATTTT. Together with reference TRBV5-4 and TRBJ2-3, the CDR3 gives the full variable domain: ETGVTQSPTHLIKTRGQQVTLRCSSQSGHNTVSWYQQALGQGPQFIFQYYREEENGRGNFPPRFSGLQFPNYSSELNVNALELDDSALYLCASSPPGLRTDTQYFGPGTRLTVL.

This clonotype showed up just a few times. The rearrangement uses TRBV6-2 or TRBV6-3 and TRBJ2-5; 13 bases agree with TRBD2. This CDR3 region has 16 residues. Germline V gene data show CDR1 as MNHEY and CDR2 as SVGEGT. The V and J ends lost 4 bases and 2 bases, in that order; junction bases with no gene match: 4. CDR3 sequence: CASSSTSGGLQETQYF. Written as DNA, the CDR3 is TGTGCCAGCAGTTCGACTAGCGGGGGGTTACAAGAGACCCAGTACTTC.

The V call is TRBV12-3 or TRBV12-4, the J call TRBJ2-3; TRBD1 or TRBD2 may be the D gene (5 bases each). The V end was cut by 2 bases, the J end by 0 bases, with 9 bases between. This CDR3 comprises 15 residues. CDR3 sequence (DNA): TGTGCCAGCAGTTTATGGGGGACCAGCACAGATACGCAGTATTTT. Its translation: CASSLWGTSTDTQYF.

This clonotype was seen only a few times. J is TRBJ2-1 and V is TRBV4-3; D might be TRBD2 (6 bases). The V gene's germline CDR1 is LGHNA and CDR2 YSLEER. The V and J ends lost 0 bases and 10 bases respectively, with 19 bases between them. There are 16 residues in the CDR3. CDR3 amino acids: CASSQDSRGGAREQFF. The CDR3 coding sequence is TGCGCCAGCAGCCAAGACTCTCGGGGAGGTGCGCGCGAGCAGTTCTTC.

In this sample, this clonotype turned up many times. The chain uses TRBV12-3 or TRBV12-4 and TRBJ1-4, with 9 bases aligning to TRBD1. This CDR3 spans 16 amino acids. The J segment lost 8 bases and the V segment lost 6 bases, leaving 13 bases of the junction unmatched. The CDR3 here is CASRTTGTGRFEKLFF. CDR3 bases: TGTGCCAGCAGAACAACCGGGACAGGGCGTTTCGAAAAACTGTTTTTT.

The J gene is TRBJ2-2, the V gene TRBV12-5; 7 nucleotides match TRBD2. This CDR3 region has 13 residues. Trimming took 5 bases from V and 8 from J; bases not matched to a gene: 5. CDR1 and CDR2 from the germline V gene are LGHNT and FRNRAP. In DNA, the CDR3 is TGTGCTAGTGGTCCCCCGGGGGGAGGGGAGCTGTTTTTT. Amino acid sequence: CASGPPGGGELFF.

J is TRBJ1-1 and V is TRBV2, with D tentatively TRBD1 (6 bases). Germline CDR1 reads SNHLY; CDR2 reads FYNNEI. The CDR3 covers 13 residues. V was clipped by 10 bases and J by 3 bases, with 15 bases between them. CDR3 sequence (DNA): TGTGCCACCGAGGGGGAGAGGGACACTGAAGCTTTCTTT. It codes for CATEGERDTEAFF.

V and J are TRBV12-3 or TRBV12-4 and TRBJ2-1, with 8 positions matching TRBD1. Trimming removed 6 bases from V and 9 bases from J; junction bases left unmatched: 7. The CDR3 has 13 amino acids. The CDR3 coding sequence is TGTGCCAGCAGCATAGCAGGGGGCGCTGAGCAGTTCTTC. It codes for CASSIAGGAEQFF.

The chain is built from TRBV6-2 or TRBV6-3 and TRBJ1-1; D unclear. V lost 7 bases to trimming and J lost 8 bases, with 20 bases between them. The CDR3 sequence is 14 residues long. The germline CDR1 and CDR2 sequences are MNHEY and SVGEGT. CDR3 residues: CASNHWVSNIEAFF. For the CDR3, the DNA is TGTGCCAGCAACCATTGGGTCAGTAACATCGAAGCTTTCTTT.

The gene calls are TRBV5-1 and TRBJ1-5; tentatively, D is TRBD1 (6 bases). Deletions cut 0 bases from V and 2 bases from J, with 9 bases between. The CDR3 extends over 15 amino acids. The germline V gene has CDR1 SGHRS and CDR2 YFSETQ. CDR3 in amino acids: CASSLAEGGNQPQHF. In nucleotides, the CDR3 is TGCGCCAGCAGCTTGGCCGAGGGGGGCAATCAGCCCCAGCATTTT.

The chain combines TRBV4-3 with TRBJ1-2; D remains unclear. Germline CDR1 and CDR2: LGHNA and YSLEER. The ends were cut back, 3 bases at V and 7 bases at J, with 15 bases in the middle. The CDR3 has 14 amino acids. In nucleotides, the CDR3 is TGCGCCAGCAGCCAGAACCCCACGCAGAGTGGCTACACCTTC. Its translation is CASSQNPTQSGYTF.

This clonotype is medium-sized (0.01 to 0.1%) within its sample. The V and J genes are TRBV5-5 and TRBJ2-1; the D gene is possibly TRBD2 (5 bases). The germline V gene encodes CDR1 SGHKS and CDR2 YYEKEE (reference sequence). The ends were cut back, 6 bases at V and 8 bases at J, with 18 bases in the middle. The CDR3 runs to 14 residues. The CDR3 bases are TGTGCCAGCAACCTAGCTTGGGGATCTCATGAGCAGTTCTTC. Its translation: CASNLAWGSHEQFF.

This clonotype was detected only a few times. This chain uses TRBV2 with TRBJ2-7, with a weak D call TRBD1 (5 bases). The CDR3 is made up of 13 amino acids. Trimming stripped 1 base from V and 2 bases from J, with 6 bases between. The germline V gene encodes CDR1 SNHLY and CDR2 FYNNEI. The CDR3 protein is CASSEGQTYEQYF. CDR3 DNA: TGTGCCAGCAGTGAAGGACAGACCTACGAGCAGTACTTC.

In its sample, this clonotype was seen a few times. The chain joins TRBV6-5 to TRBJ2-1; D call uncertain. The CDR3 is 15 amino acids. The germline CDR1 and CDR2 sequences are MNHEY and SVGAGI. Trimming removed 4 bases from V and 6 bases from J, with 16 bases in between. The chain's CDR3 is CASSSPTTRSNEQFF. CDR3 sequence (DNA): TGTGCCAGCAGTTCACCGACAACAAGGAGCAATGAGCAGTTCTTC.

The gene calls are TRBV12-3 or TRBV12-4 and TRBJ2-7; D call uncertain. The CDR3 has 11 residues. V lost 5 bases and J 2 bases, leaving 4 bases between the germline ends. The CDR3 sequence is CASSQAYEQYF. The DNA for the CDR3 is TGTGCCAGCAGTCAAGCCTACGAGCAGTACTTC.

This clonotype occurred a few times. The chain uses TRBV5-1 and TRBJ1-3; D gene ambiguous. Per germline, CDR1 SGHRS and CDR2 YFSETQ. CDR3 size: 15 residues. V gave up 0 bases and J gave up 2 bases, with 9 bases separating them. In DNA, the CDR3 is TGCGCCAGCAGCTTGGAGGGCTTGGCTGGAAACACCATATATTTT. Amino acids: CASSLEGLAGNTIYF.